Below, 14 T cell receptor beta chains from the same sample are listed, as sequenced in a study of blood T cell repertoires in COVID-19. The table came from immunoSEQ multiplex PCR; TCRdb's copy has only in-frame clones and leaves some out. The table lists fewer than 75,000 clones, about 90% of them singletons, with approximately 6.9% in the top ten. Material for sequencing was peripheral blood. These receptors originate from a man aged 60 to 75 with active or convalescent COVID-19.

The chain joins TRBV18 to TRBJ1-3, with a weak D call TRBD1 (6 bases). Trimming shortened V by 5 bases and J by 0 bases, and 11 bases separated the two germline ends. The CDR3 sequence is 15 residues long. CDR1 is KGHSH, CDR2 LQKENI, per germline. CDR3 DNA sequence: TGTGCCAGCTCAACCGACAGGACCTCTGGAAACACCATATATTTT. This codes for CASSTDRTSGNTIYF.

The gene calls are TRBV28 and TRBJ2-7, with a weak D call TRBD2 (7 bases). The CDR3 totals 16 residues. V was cut by 7 bases and J by 0 bases, with 19 bases left in between. In germline, CDR1 is MDHEN, CDR2 SYDVKM. The CDR3 loop is CASTPGGGGSSYEQYF. In nucleotides, the CDR3 is TGTGCCAGCACCCCAGGAGGGGGGGGGTCCTCCTACGAGCAGTACTTC.

In its sample, this clone was seen once. The V gene is TRBV5-1, the J gene TRBJ1-3; D perhaps matches TRBD1 (5 bases). Trimming cost V 3 bases and J 0 bases, with 13 bases left between them. This CDR3 spans 16 amino acids. CDR1 is SGHRS, CDR2 YFSETQ, per germline. CDR3 coding DNA: TGCGCCAGCAGCTGGGGAGGGGATAGCTCTGGAAACACCATATATTTT. This gives the protein CASSWGGDSSGNTIYF.

The chain carries TRBV10-3 and TRBJ2-7; a possible D gene is TRBD2 (7 bases). Germline V gene data show CDR1 as ENHRY and CDR2 as SYGVKD. This CDR3 has 15 residues. Trimming pared 2 bases from V and 2 bases from J, leaving 13 bases between. CDR3 sequence (DNA): TGTGCCATCAGTGAGGCGGGGGCCGGGGCCTACGAGCAGTACTTC. Amino acid sequence: CAISEAGAGAYEQYF.

In this sample, this clone turned up a few times. This chain joins TRBV6-2 or TRBV6-3 and TRBJ1-2; a weak D match, TRBD1 (6 bases). Germline V CDR1 and CDR2: MNHEY, SVGEGT. Trimming took 5 bases from V and 7 from J, leaving 23 bases between them. The CDR3 is 16 amino acids. CDR3 in amino acids: CASSRTHAIGQPGYTF. The CDR3 nucleotides read TGTGCCAGCAGTCGAACCCATGCCATAGGACAGCCTGGCTACACCTTC.

The V gene is TRBV7-2, the J gene TRBJ1-1; D is undetermined. V lost 0 bases and J 4 bases, leaving 9 bases between the germline ends. This CDR3 spans 14 amino acids. CDR1 is SGHTA and CDR2 is FQGNSA in the germline V gene. Here the CDR3 DNA reads TGTGCCAGCAGCTTAGCGTGGCGGGCCACTGAAGCTTTCTTT. This sequence encodes CASSLAWRATEAFF.

V usage is TRBV3-1 (or the pseudogene TRBV3-2) and J usage is TRBJ1-2; possible D gene TRBD1, 6 bases. The germline V gene has CDR1 LGHDT and CDR2 YNNKEL (reference sequence). V lost 1 base and J lost 8, with 17 bases in between. CDR3 length equals 15 residues. The CDR3 sequence is CASSQGGGARLGYTF. As DNA, the CDR3 is TGTGCCAGCAGCCAAGGAGGGGGGGCGCGATTAGGCTACACCTTC.

The V gene is TRBV18, the J gene TRBJ1-2, with TRBD1 as a possible D gene (5 bases). Germline CDR1 and CDR2: KGHSH and LQKENI. The CDR3 has 15 residues. The ends were cut back, 6 bases at V and 0 bases at J, with 14 bases in the middle. CDR3 protein: CASSEGEGANYGYTF. CDR3 bases: TGTGCCAGCTCCGAAGGGGAGGGCGCTAACTATGGCTACACCTTC.

The rearrangement links TRBV9 to TRBJ1-4, with a possible D match to TRBD1 (5 bases). CDR1 is SGDLS and CDR2 is YYNGEE in the germline V gene. This CDR3 region has 15 residues. Trimming stripped 3 bases from V and 5 bases from J, with 14 bases between. In nucleotides, the CDR3 is TGTGCCAGCAGCGACTGGGGGGGTTCGAATGAAAAACTGTTTTTT. Protein product: CASSDWGGSNEKLFF.

This chain links TRBV2 with TRBJ2-2; 12 bases match TRBD2. Germline V gives CDR1 SNHLY, CDR2 FYNNEI. The V and J ends lost 6 bases and 6 bases, in that order; junction bases with no gene match: 8. This CDR3 has 16 residues. CDR3 in DNA: TGTGCCAGCAGCCTCTCTAGCGGGAGGGCCGCCGGGGAGCTGTTTTTT. It translates to CASSLSSGRAAGELFF. The full variable domain, in which reference TRBV2 and TRBJ2-2 provide the parts outside the CDR3, is EPEVTQTPSHQVTQMGQEVILRCVPISNHLYFYWYRQILGQKVEFLVSFYNNEISEKSEIFDDQFSVERPDGSNFTLKIRSTKLEDSAMYFCASSLSSGRAAGELFFGEGSRLTVL.

The J gene is TRBJ1-2, the V gene TRBV19, with a possible D match to TRBD1 (5 bases). V was trimmed by 6 bases and J by 3 bases, leaving 14 bases between them. Germline CDR1 is LNHDA and CDR2 is SQIVND (reference sequence). The CDR3 totals 14 residues. CDR3 in DNA: TGTGCCAGTAGCAAGACAGAGGTTGACTATGGCTACACCTTC. This gives the protein CASSKTEVDYGYTF.

The V gene is TRBV2, the J gene TRBJ1-6, with unresolved D. The V end lost 8 bases, the J end lost 9 bases, and 23 bases lay between the germline ends. Germline-derived CDR1 and CDR2 are SNHLY and FYNNEI. This CDR3 is built from 16 residues. CDR3 bases: TGTGCCAGCGCCCGGGAGGGATCCCTGGGAGGTTCACCCCTCCACTTT. Its translation is CASAREGSLGGSPLHF.

This chain connects TRBV3-1 (or the pseudogene TRBV3-2) to TRBJ1-1; D remains ambiguous. V shed 3 bases and J shed 4 bases, with 6 bases lying between them. Germline CDR1 LGHDT, CDR2 YNNKEL (reference sequence). The CDR3 loop spans 12 amino acids. The CDR3 here is CASSHRGTEAFF. In DNA form, the CDR3 reads TGTGCCAGCAGCCATCGGGGCACTGAAGCTTTCTTT.

The rearrangement uses TRBV4-1 and TRBJ2-6; TRBD1 matches 7 bases. Trimming at V came to 0 bases and at J to 0 bases, leaving 11 bases not matched to a gene. Looked up from germline, CDR1 is MGHRA and CDR2 is YSYEKL. The CDR3 contains 20 residues. The chain's CDR3 is CASSQDPKTGIYSGANVLTF. For the CDR3, the DNA is TGCGCCAGCAGCCAAGACCCTAAGACAGGGATATACTCTGGGGCCAACGTCCTGACTTTC.